Included here is one TCR beta chain sequence, with context. The antigen is undetermined. TCRdb re-called the RACE reads with MiXCR, one entry per CDR3 protein. Among about 140,000 distinct CDR3 sequences, 10% to 15% were seen once, and the ten largest hold 1.4%. These data come from a study of human T cells and chemical hapten exposure. Study at large: Skin on the upper inner arm, approximately 2 cm by approximately 2 cm in size, was sensitized with 2% DPC. The upper back received 0.01% DPC by patch testing, with results read at 6 days.

Overall study findings and caveats: In comparison with controls, expanded TCRs gave rise to a significantly larger number of large CDR3 similarity clusters.

CDR1 and CDR2 (germline): LNHDA, SQIVND (reference sequence). Deletions cut 5 bases from V and 15 bases from J, with 26 bases between. The CDR3 has 15 residues. Time point here: patch test 2, 6 weeks after DPC sensitization. Sample treatment: therapeutic diphenylcyclopropenone sensitization with weekly scalp DPC. The starting material, unfractionated whole blood, was used for total RNA extraction. This TCR derives from a woman aged 45-59 years with alopecia areata. Some clones in this sample may be carry-over from other donors' samples. The rearrangement uses TRBV19 and TRBJ1-5; possibly TRBD1 for D (6 bases). The sample in question was whole blood, obtained in connection with sensitization to the hapten diphenylcyclopropenone (DPC). CDR3 nucleotide sequence: TGTGCCAGTAGTCCCCGTGGTCCCGGGACAAGCCAGGGGCATTTT. Protein sequence: CASSPRGPGTSQGHF.